Following are 24 T cell receptor beta chains from one sample sequenced in a study of breast tumors, draining lymph nodes, adjacent tissues. Axillary draining lymph nodes of breast cancer patients supplied the node samples. Using its own MiXCR run on the multiplex PCR reads, TCRdb lists one record per CDR3 protein. Here the sample spans more than 200,000 distinct CDR3 sequences, 32% being singletons. The sequencing sample was made of axillary lymph node tissue. These receptors originate from a female donor with breast cancer. Some clones in this sample may be carry-over from other donors' samples.

This clonotype was seen ten or more times. This chain links TRBV19 with TRBJ1-2, with TRBD1 matching 8 bases. This CDR3 is built from 17 residues. The germline gives CDR1 LNHDA, CDR2 SQIVND (reference sequence). Losses at the gene ends were 7 bases for V and 4 bases for J; bases not matched to a gene: 17. The CDR3 DNA sequence: TGTGCCAGTAACTCGGGACAGGAAACGGATAGAGGCTATGGCTACACCTTC. Translating it yields CASNSGQETDRGYGYTF. Using reference TRBV19 and TRBJ1-2 for the parts outside the CDR3, the full variable domain is DGGITQSPKYLFRKEGQNVTLSCEQNLNHDAMYWYRQDPGQGLRLIYYSQIVNDFQKGDIAEGYSVSREKKESFPLTVTSAQKNPTAFYLCASNSGQETDRGYGYTFGSGTRLTVV.

This clonotype was recorded many times. This rearrangement joins TRBV6-1 to TRBJ2-3, with a tentative D call TRBD2 (5 bases). CDR3 length: 15 amino acids. V lost 4 bases, J lost 4 bases, and 15 bases lay in between. Per the germline V gene, CDR1 is MNHNS and CDR2 is SASEGT. CDR3 loop: CASSGRTPGADTQYF. The CDR3 nucleotides are TGTGCCAGCAGTGGTCGGACTCCAGGAGCAGATACGCAGTATTTT.

This clonotype has a count of ten or more. V gene TRBV7-9 combines with J gene TRBJ2-1; the match to TRBD2 covers 9 bases. V dropped 5 bases and J dropped 10; count of bases not matched to a gene: 6. This CDR3 has 13 amino acids. From germline, CDR1 is SEHNR and CDR2 FQNEAQ (reference sequence). In DNA form, the CDR3 reads TGTGCCAGCAGCCGAAGTGGGACTAGCGAGCAGTTCTTC. Encoded protein: CASSRSGTSEQFF.

V is TRBV10-2 and J is TRBJ1-4, with a possible D match to TRBD1 (5 bases). Trimming took off 4 bases at V and 8 bases at J, with 23 bases between the two ends. Germline V gene data show CDR1 as WSHSY and CDR2 as SAAADI. The CDR3 loop spans 17 amino acids. The CDR3 DNA sequence: TGCGCCAGCAGTGCTAGAGATAAAAGGCAGGGTAGGGAAAAACTGTTTTTT. Translated: CASSARDKRQGREKLFF.

This clonotype occurred a few times. A read error may explain this, as a much larger clone is one base away. V gene TRBV5-6 combines with J gene TRBJ1-2; D gene unclear. From germline, CDR1 is SGHDT and CDR2 YYEEEE. The CDR3 runs to 15 residues. V dropped 1 base and J dropped 8 bases, with 18 bases sitting between them. The CDR3 protein is CASSLLGTGYNGYTF. As DNA, the CDR3 is TGTGCCAGCAGCTTGTTGGGCACGGGCTATAACGGCTACACCTTC.

This clonotype was seen many times. CDR3 nucleotide sequence: TGTGCCAGCAGCCCCGGACTAGCGGGGCAATCCTACGAGCAGTACTTC. Encoded protein: CASSPGLAGQSYEQYF. This chain connects TRBV9 to TRBJ2-7; 12 positions match TRBD2. Germline CDR1 is SGDLS and CDR2 is YYNGEE. V lost 4 bases, J lost 1 base, and 6 bases stayed unmatched. CDR3 length: 16 residues.

This sequence joins TRBV20-1 and TRBJ1-6, with D uncertain. V was shortened by 1 base and J by 9 bases, with 22 bases between the two germline ends. The CDR3 loop spans 17 amino acids. CDR1 is DFQATT, CDR2 SNEGSKA, per germline (reference sequence). The CDR3 reads CSARAVGSGGVGSPLHF. The CDR3 DNA reads TGCAGTGCTAGAGCCGTCGGAAGCGGCGGGGTAGGTTCACCCCTCCACTTT.

This clonotype was observed a few times. The genes are TRBV6-1 and TRBJ2-3; D is unclear. V gave up 7 bases and J gave up 1 base, with 6 bases separating them. The CDR3 extends over 12 amino acids. Germline V gene sequence: CDR1 MNHNS, CDR2 SASEGT. CDR3 in amino acids: CASIQGTDTQYF. The CDR3 DNA reads TGTGCCAGCATTCAGGGCACAGATACGCAGTATTTT.

This clonotype was observed at least ten times. The rearrangement uses TRBV7-6 and TRBJ2-7, with TRBD2 matching 10 bases. CDR3 length: 15 amino acids. Germline loops: CDR1 SGHVS, CDR2 FNYEAQ. The V segment lost 1 base and the J segment 2 bases; nucleotides outside the gene matches: 2. CDR3 bases: TGTGCCAGCAGCTTAGAAAGCGGGAGGGCCTACGAGCAGTACTTC. Translating gives CASSLESGRAYEQYF.

Ten or more counts support this clonotype. V and J are TRBV4-1 and TRBJ1-4; D remains ambiguous. This CDR3 region has 14 residues. In germline, CDR1 is MGHRA, CDR2 YSYEKL. Deletions cut 5 bases from V and 0 bases from J, with 7 bases between. The CDR3 sequence is CASSDLATNEKLFF. CDR3 coding DNA: TGCGCCAGCAGCGACCTTGCAACTAATGAAAAACTGTTTTTT.

The CDR3 is CAWSQFGATEAFF. The DNA of the CDR3 is TGTGCCTGGAGCCAATTTGGCGCTACTGAAGCTTTCTTT. The rearrangement joins TRBV30 to TRBJ1-1, with no clear D. The V end lost 3 bases, the J end lost 5 bases, and 13 bases lay between the germline ends. There are 13 residues in the CDR3. Germline V gives CDR1 GTSNPN, CDR2 SVGIG (reference sequence).

Of note for this clonotype: A much larger clone is a single base away; this may be a read error. The chain carries TRBV9 and TRBJ2-7; 12 bases align to TRBD1. Germline V lookup: CDR1 SGDLS, CDR2 YYNGEE. The CDR3 spans 14 residues. The CDR3 coding sequence is TGTGCCAGCAGTCCGGGACAGGGGGCACGCGAGCAGTCCTTC. Translated, it gives CASSPGQGAREQSF.

This clonotype has at least ten counts. The chain joins TRBV30 to TRBJ2-7; the D call may be TRBD1 or TRBD2 (5 bases each). This CDR3 contains 15 residues. The germline V gene encodes CDR1 GTSNPN and CDR2 SVGIG (reference sequence). V was clipped by 2 bases and J by 3 bases, with 17 bases between them. The DNA of the CDR3 is TGTGCCTGGAGTCCTCACCTGGGACGGAACTACGAGCAGTACTTC. It specifies CAWSPHLGRNYEQYF.

This clonotype showed up many times. The chain employs TRBV7-2 and TRBJ2-7; 7 nucleotides match TRBD2. The J segment lost 4 bases and the V segment lost 1 base, leaving 4 bases of the junction unmatched. Germline lookup yields CDR1 SGHTA and CDR2 FQGNSA. The CDR3 is made up of 14 amino acids. CDR3 protein: CASSLGSGSYEQYF. CDR3 DNA sequence: TGTGCCAGCAGCTTAGGTAGCGGGTCTTACGAGCAGTACTTC.

The chain carries TRBV29-1 and TRBJ2-3, with D possibly TRBD1 on 6 matching bases. Trimming removed 8 bases at V and 4 bases at J, with 19 bases between. The CDR3 loop spans 14 amino acids. From germline, CDR1 is SQVTM and CDR2 ANQGSEA. The CDR3 sequence: CSLGGVRGADTQYF. CDR3 sequence (DNA): TGCAGCTTAGGTGGGGTCAGGGGTGCAGATACGCAGTATTTT.

At least ten counts were recorded for this clonotype. V is TRBV24-1 and J is TRBJ2-2; the D gene is possibly TRBD1 (5 bases). With 6 bases removed from V and 2 bases from J, the gap between germline ends came to 15 bases. The germline V gene encodes CDR1 KGHDR and CDR2 SFDVKD. This CDR3 has 16 amino acids. This chain's CDR3 is CATSRHDSINTGELFF. CDR3 bases: TGTGCCACCAGTCGCCATGACAGCATCAACACCGGGGAGCTGTTTTTT.

To note about this clonotype: This may stem from a read error, because a much larger clone lies one nucleotide away. Given the absence of the conserved phenylalanine or tryptophan at the CDR3 end, a read error is likely. CDR3 nucleotide sequence: TGTGCCAGTGGAACCGGGACTAGCGGGAGGATGGAGACCCAGTACTCC. Encoded protein: CASGTGTSGRMETQYS. The chain recombines TRBV19 with TRBJ2-5; 15 bases fit TRBD2. The CDR3 runs to 16 residues. Trimming took 8 bases from V and 5 from J; bases not matched to a gene: 9. Germline CDR1 and CDR2: LNHDA and SQIVND (reference sequence).

The V gene is TRBV6-2 or TRBV6-3, the J gene TRBJ1-2; TRBD1 aligns across 9 bases. J gave up 4 bases and V 4 bases, and 10 bases lay outside the gene matches. This CDR3 region has 16 residues. The germline CDR1 and CDR2 sequences are MNHEY and SVGEGT. The CDR3, as DNA: TGTGCCAGCAGTTCCAAGCGGGGGACAGGGACCTATGGCTACACCTTC. Translating it yields CASSSKRGTGTYGYTF.

This clonotype was seen ten or more times. The chain has TRBV28 and TRBJ2-1; D is perhaps TRBD2 (5 bases). Trimming stripped 3 bases from V and 0 bases from J, with 12 bases between. The CDR3 covers 16 residues. Germline loops: CDR1 MDHEN, CDR2 SYDVKM. For the CDR3, the DNA is TGTGCCAGCAGTTTTAGTAGCGCCAACTCCTACAATGAGCAGTTCTTC. Its translation: CASSFSSANSYNEQFF.

V is TRBV2 and J is TRBJ2-1; 7 bases map to TRBD1. Losses at the gene ends were 4 bases for V and 9 bases for J; bases not matched to a gene: 9. This CDR3 has 14 residues. Germline V gene lookup returns CDR1 SNHLY and CDR2 FYNNEI. The CDR3 coding sequence is TGTGCCAGCAGTGGGAACAGGGGCGGCGCTGAGCAGTTCTTC. Translated: CASSGNRGGAEQFF.

The table lists this clonotype with many counts. The chain links TRBV7-9 to TRBJ2-7; TRBD1 aligns across 11 bases. The CDR3 contains 15 residues. V was clipped by 5 bases and J by 2 bases; unmatched bases: 5. Germline values: CDR1 SEHNR, CDR2 FQNEAQ (reference sequence). CDR3 in amino acids: CASSHLGQGAYEQYF. In nucleotides, the CDR3 is TGTGCCAGCAGCCACCTGGGACAGGGGGCCTACGAGCAGTACTTC.

The chain carries TRBV7-2 and TRBJ2-5; the D call may be TRBD1 or TRBD2 (5 bases each). The length of the CDR3 is 14 residues. From germline, CDR1 is SGHTA and CDR2 FQGNSA. Trimming removed 3 bases at V and 0 bases at J, with 8 bases between. In DNA form, the CDR3 reads TGTGCCAGCAGCTTGGGACGGAACCAAGAGACCCAGTACTTC. Amino acids: CASSLGRNQETQYF.

This chain joins TRBV5-1 and TRBJ2-3, with a tentative D call TRBD1 (6 bases). Trimming pared 2 bases from V and 2 bases from J, leaving 15 bases between. Per germline, CDR1 SGHRS and CDR2 YFSETQ. The CDR3 length is 16 residues. The CDR3 spells CASSLLQGRNTDTQYF. Written as DNA, the CDR3 is TGCGCCAGCAGCTTACTCCAGGGGCGAAACACAGATACGCAGTATTTT.

This clonotype was seen repeatedly, ten times or more. The genes are TRBV29-1 and TRBJ2-3; D not certain. Trimming took 1 base from V and 2 from J, leaving 4 bases between them. The germline gives CDR1 SQVTM, CDR2 ANQGSEA. The CDR3 contains 12 residues. The CDR3 sequence is CSVEVSTDTQYF. CDR3 DNA: TGCAGCGTTGAAGTTTCCACAGATACGCAGTATTTT.